The 5 T cell receptor beta chains reported below all come from one sample, sequenced in a study of spatial heterogeneity in lung cancer. Time point meaning: blood at routine non-recurrence follow-up after resection. TCRdb fed the 5' RACE reads into MiXCR, producing one record per CDR3 protein. The table records about 32,000 distinct CDR3 sequences, more than 9% of them present only once. This material consisted of PBMCs, taken at follow-up. Receptors were obtained from a female donor with early-stage non-small cell lung cancer.

This rearrangement joins TRBV6-2 or TRBV6-3 to TRBJ1-1, with 8 bases lining up with TRBD1. Germline CDR1 MNHEY, CDR2 SVGEGT. The V gene end was trimmed by 4 bases and the J gene end by 2 bases; junction bases not matched to a gene: 3. The CDR3 length is 14 residues. The CDR3 loop is CASSSGQGNTEAFF. As DNA, the CDR3 is TGTGCCAGCAGTTCCGGACAGGGTAACACTGAAGCTTTCTTT.

There are many counts of this clonotype. The V gene is TRBV10-3, the J gene TRBJ1-1; perhaps TRBD1 as D (5 bases). In germline, CDR1 is ENHRY, CDR2 SYGVKD. This CDR3 has 13 amino acids. Trimming cost V 6 bases and J 4 bases, with 12 bases left between them. The CDR3 here is CAISPAGGTEAFF. For the CDR3, the DNA is TGTGCCATCAGCCCGGCGGGGGGCACTGAAGCTTTCTTT.

There are many counts of this clonotype. This chain connects TRBV28 to TRBJ1-2, with D maybe TRBD1 (6 bases). Germline loops: CDR1 MDHEN, CDR2 SYDVKM. The V gene lost 6 bases and the J gene lost 4 bases, with 12 bases spanning the gap. CDR3 length: 13 residues. In DNA, the CDR3 is TGTGCCAGCAGCATGGACAGAGTCTATGGCTACACCTTC. Its protein product is CASSMDRVYGYTF.

The rearrangement uses TRBV20-1 and TRBJ2-6; perhaps TRBD1 as D (6 bases). Trimming removed 3 bases from V and 1 base from J, with 16 bases in between. The V gene's germline CDR1 is DFQATT and CDR2 SNEGSKA (reference sequence). This CDR3 is 17 amino acids long. CDR3 bases: TGCAGTGCTAGTACCGGGGACACCGCTTCTGGGGCCAACGTCCTGACTTTC. Amino acids: CSASTGDTASGANVLTF.

This clonotype has a handful of counts. CDR3 sequence reads: CASSLRLAGRDNEQFF. The CDR3 bases are TGTGCCAGCAGCTTGAGGCTAGCGGGGAGAGACAATGAGCAGTTCTTC. V usage is TRBV13 and J usage is TRBJ2-1; 9 bases fit TRBD2. Germline loops: CDR1 PRHDT, CDR2 FYEKMQ (reference sequence). V shed 3 bases, J shed 5 bases, and the junction held 8 bases outside the gene matches. This CDR3 spans 16 amino acids.